Listed here are 3 T cell receptor beta chains from one sample, sequenced in a study of glioma-infiltrating T cells. TCR alpha and beta CDR3 regions were amplified from RNA using iRepertoire nested multiplex PCR. Via MiXCR, TCRdb re-called the multiplex PCR reads, giving one row per CDR3 protein. The sample carries fewer than 200,000 distinct CDR3 sequences, around 42% recorded once. Sequenced sample: glioma tissue, nonneoplastic brain tissue, or PBMCs (not recorded which). These receptors came from a human donor with low-grade glioma or glioblastoma, undergoing nonglioma brain surgery, or in good health (not recorded which).

Ten or more counts support this clonotype. This rearrangement joins TRBV27 to TRBJ2-3, with 7 bases matching TRBD2. This CDR3 comprises 15 residues. J lost 2 bases, V lost 3 bases, and 5 bases had no gene match. CDR1 MNHEY and CDR2 SMNVEV come from the germline V gene (reference sequence). CDR3 protein: CASSFRGTITDTQYF. The CDR3, as DNA: TGTGCCAGCAGTTTCCGGGGGACTATCACAGATACGCAGTATTTT.

There are many counts of this clonotype. The chain carries TRBV6-1 and TRBJ2-7, with 7 bases matching TRBD2. CDR3 length equals 14 residues. The V segment lost 7 bases and the J segment 5 bases; nucleotides outside the gene matches: 11. Germline CDR1 reads MNHNS; CDR2 reads SASEGT. The CDR3 region is CASKVAGTTHEQYF. The CDR3 nucleotides are TGTGCCAGCAAAGTCGCTGGGACTACGCACGAGCAGTACTTC.

About this clonotype itself: Because the CDR3 is missing its conserved closing phenylalanine or tryptophan, this is likely a read error. This chain connects TRBV7-2 to TRBJ2-5; 9 bases map to TRBD2. Per the germline V gene, CDR1 is SGHTA and CDR2 is FQGNSA. This CDR3 has 14 residues. The V segment lost 5 bases and the J segment 4 bases; nucleotides outside the gene matches: 5. CDR3 sequence: CASSRSGGIETQYS. CDR3 sequence (DNA): TGTGCCAGCAGCCGTAGCGGGGGAATAGAGACCCAGTACTCC.